The 30 T cell receptor beta chains presented below share a single source sample, sequenced in a study of T cell clonotyping in hematopoietic cell transplantation. Only in-frame clones appear in the TCRdb table, and some are missing; sequencing was by immunoSEQ multiplex PCR. The table includes approximately 6,200 clones, roughly 77% detected once. The input for sequencing was PBMCs, taken 100 days after allogeneic stem cell transplant. All receptors come from a female patient between 30 and 40 years old who had an allogeneic stem cell transplant, so the T cells may come from the graft donor. Some clones in this sample may be carry-over from other donors' samples.

The chain links TRBV4-2 to TRBJ2-3, with 9 bases lining up with TRBD1. This CDR3 has 15 residues. The V and J ends lost 5 bases and 3 bases, in that order; junction bases with no gene match: 6. Germline V gene data show CDR1 as LGHNA and CDR2 as YNFKEQ. The CDR3 protein is CASSYRDRVTDTQYF. In DNA form, the CDR3 reads TGTGCCAGCAGCTACCGGGACAGGGTGACAGATACGCAGTATTTT.

V is TRBV2 and J is TRBJ1-5; 9 positions match TRBD1. The CDR3 consists of 15 residues. V shed 7 bases and J 2 bases; nucleotides not matched to a gene: 6. Germline V gives CDR1 SNHLY, CDR2 FYNNEI. In DNA form, the CDR3 reads TGTGCCAGCACTCTTCGGACAGGGGGCAATCAGCCCCAGCATTTT. It is translated as CASTLRTGGNQPQHF.

The V gene is TRBV4-2, the J gene TRBJ2-3, with D uncertain. Trimming removed 5 bases at V and 4 bases at J, with 10 bases between. Germline lookup yields CDR1 LGHNA and CDR2 YNFKEQ. This CDR3 has 13 amino acids. The CDR3 DNA reads as TGTGCCAGCAGCGACCACGGCTCAGATACGCAGTATTTT. Protein: CASSDHGSDTQYF.

This sequence joins TRBV4-1 and TRBJ1-6, with 8 bases matching TRBD1. Germline CDR1 and CDR2: MGHRA and YSYEKL. Germline trimming cut 4 bases from V and 0 bases from J; bases unmatched to any gene: 5. The CDR3 contains 17 residues. The CDR3 sequence: CASSPRTGSSYNSPLHF. The CDR3 region has the DNA TGCGCCAGCAGCCCTCGGACAGGGAGCTCCTATAATTCACCCCTCCACTTT.

The chain links TRBV4-1 to TRBJ2-7, with a tentative D call TRBD1 (6 bases). In germline, CDR1 is MGHRA, CDR2 YSYEKL. The CDR3 is made up of 15 amino acids. Trimming pared 1 base from V and 7 bases from J, leaving 17 bases between. The CDR3 region has the DNA TGCGCCAGCAGCCAAGCGGTAACAGGGCCGTCGGAGCAGTACTTC. Translated: CASSQAVTGPSEQYF.

This clone has more than one count but fewer than ten. The V gene is TRBV7-9, the J gene TRBJ1-5; no clear D. Trimming shortened V by 5 bases and J by 6 bases, and 11 bases separated the two germline ends. Germline CDR1 reads SEHNR; CDR2 reads FQNEAQ (reference sequence). The CDR3 extends over 13 amino acids. The CDR3 loop is CASSPSLGQPQHF. The CDR3 nucleotides read TGTGCCAGCAGCCCCTCCCTGGGTCAGCCCCAGCATTTT. Full variable domain (missing parts from reference TRBV7-9 and TRBJ1-5): DTGVSQNPRHKITKRGQNVTFRCDPISEHNRLYWYRQTLGQGPEFLTYFQNEAQLEKSRLLSDRFSAERPKGSFSTLEIQRTEQGDSAMYLCASSPSLGQPQHFGDGTRLSIL.

CDR3 nucleotides: TGCGCCAGCAGCCAAGAGGGGTGGGGAGGGCTCAATCAGCCCCAGCATTTT. This gives the protein CASSQEGWGGLNQPQHF. This chain connects TRBV4-1 to TRBJ1-5; D gene unclear. Germline V gives CDR1 MGHRA, CDR2 YSYEKL. Trimming stripped 0 bases from V and 3 bases from J, with 15 bases between. The CDR3 spans 17 residues.

The V gene is TRBV19, the J gene TRBJ1-2; tentative D call: TRBD1 (5 bases). Germline V gene lookup returns CDR1 LNHDA and CDR2 SQIVND (reference sequence). Trimming stripped 1 base from V and 4 bases from J, with 13 bases between. The CDR3 sequence is 15 residues long. Here the CDR3 reads CASSIGGARVYGYTF. CDR3 nucleotide sequence: TGTGCCAGTAGTATAGGAGGGGCCAGGGTCTATGGCTACACCTTC.

Only a few counts were recorded for this clone. V gene TRBV11-1 combines with J gene TRBJ2-5; no firm D call. The CDR3 sequence is 15 residues long. CDR1 is SGHAT, CDR2 FQDESV, per germline (reference sequence). Trimming pared 5 bases from V and 3 bases from J, leaving 16 bases between. CDR3: CASSPELSMEETQYF. DNA for the CDR3: TGTGCCAGCAGCCCCGAGTTGTCGATGGAAGAGACCCAGTACTTC. Looking up the rest from reference TRBV11-1 and TRBJ2-5 gives the full variable domain: EAEVAQSPRYKITEKSQAVAFWCDPISGHATLYWYRQILGQGPELLVQFQDESVVDDSQLPKDRFSAERLKGVDSTLKIQPAELGDSAMYLCASSPELSMEETQYFGPGTRLLVL.

This chain joins TRBV6-5 and TRBJ1-1; D is possibly TRBD1 (6 bases). Between the trimmed V and J ends, which lost 5 bases and 5 bases, there was a span of 12 bases. In germline, CDR1 is MNHEY, CDR2 SVGAGI. The length of the CDR3 is 13 residues. The DNA of the CDR3 is TGTGCCAGCAGTACCACAGGGCGTACTGAAGCTTTCTTT. It encodes CASSTTGRTEAFF.

This sequence joins TRBV5-1 and TRBJ1-1; 9 bases match TRBD1. This CDR3 comprises 13 residues. Trimming cost V 4 bases and J 8 bases; bases outside gene matches: 6. The germline V gene has CDR1 SGHRS and CDR2 YFSETQ. CDR3 sequence reads: CASSPGQGLEAFF. The CDR3 DNA reads TGCGCCAGCAGCCCGGGACAGGGACTCGAAGCTTTCTTT.

The table lists this clone with a count of one. V is TRBV7-3 and J is TRBJ2-1, with TRBD2 matching 7 bases. The germline CDR1 and CDR2 sequences are SGHTA and FQGTGA. The CDR3 length is 16 residues. The V segment lost 6 bases and the J segment 6 bases; nucleotides outside the gene matches: 14. The CDR3: CASSRVADSSGNEQFF. The CDR3 DNA reads TGTGCCAGCAGTCGAGTGGCGGATTCTAGCGGCAATGAGCAGTTCTTC.

The chain uses TRBV5-5 and TRBJ2-5, with 12 bases that match TRBD2. The junction had 7 bases not matched to a gene; V was cut back by 6 bases and J by 4 bases. Germline V gene sequence: CDR1 SGHKS, CDR2 YYEKEE (reference sequence). This CDR3 region has 15 residues. The chain's CDR3 is CASTALAGGPETQYF. DNA of the CDR3: TGTGCCAGCACCGCCCTAGCGGGGGGGCCAGAGACCCAGTACTTC.

The chain recombines TRBV11-3 with TRBJ1-2; 10 nucleotides line up with TRBD1. The germline V gene encodes CDR1 SGHNT and CDR2 YENEEA. Trimming took 8 bases from V and 2 from J; bases not matched to a gene: 8. This CDR3 contains 15 residues. CDR3 in amino acids: CASEIGQGVNYGYTF. In DNA, the CDR3 is TGTGCCAGCGAAATTGGACAGGGGGTGAACTATGGCTACACCTTC.

The chain employs TRBV7-2 and TRBJ1-5; 8 bases are shared with TRBD1. From germline, CDR1 is SGHTA and CDR2 FQGNSA. This CDR3 has 15 amino acids. V was clipped by 5 bases and J by 4 bases; unmatched bases: 7. CDR3 region: CASSAPGQVNQPQHF. The CDR3 DNA reads as TGTGCCAGCAGCGCCCCGGGACAGGTTAATCAGCCCCAGCATTTT.

This sequence joins TRBV7-3 and TRBJ1-1; no clear D. This CDR3 is 13 amino acids long. V lost 4 bases to trimming and J lost 8 bases, with 14 bases between them. Germline V gene sequence: CDR1 SGHTA, CDR2 FQGTGA. CDR3 protein: CASSSRTEIEAFF. CDR3 bases: TGTGCCAGCAGCTCCCGGACCGAGATCGAAGCTTTCTTT.

The chain joins TRBV5-1 to TRBJ1-3; possibly TRBD1 for D (5 bases). V lost 4 bases and J 2 bases, leaving 13 bases between the germline ends. CDR3 length: 15 amino acids. Germline V gene data show CDR1 as SGHRS and CDR2 as YFSETQ. CDR3 DNA: TGCGCCAGCAGCCCCGGGACGGCCACTGGAAACACCATATATTTT. Protein: CASSPGTATGNTIYF. Drawing the rest from reference TRBV5-1 and TRBJ1-3, the complete variable domain is KAGVTQTPRYLIKTRGQQVTLSCSPISGHRSVSWYQQTPGQGLQFLFEYFSETQRNKGNFPGRFSGRQFSNSRSEMNVSTLELGDSALYLCASSPGTATGNTIYFGEGSWLTVV.

J is TRBJ2-4 and V is TRBV10-3, with D perhaps matching TRBD1 or TRBD2 (5 bases each). The germline CDR1 and CDR2 sequences are ENHRY and SYGVKD. V dropped 2 bases and J dropped 2 bases, with 16 bases sitting between them. The CDR3 is made up of 17 amino acids. CDR3: CAISEDGAEYTKNIQYF. In nucleotides, the CDR3 is TGTGCCATCAGTGAGGACGGGGCCGAATATACCAAAAACATTCAGTACTTC.

This clone was seen only once. The chain recombines TRBV5-6 with TRBJ2-4, with D perhaps matching TRBD1 or TRBD2 (5 bases each). The V gene's germline CDR1 is SGHDT and CDR2 YYEEEE. Trimming removed 4 bases from V and 3 bases from J, with 17 bases in between. The CDR3 runs 16 residues. For the CDR3, the DNA is TGTGCCAGCAGCCCCCCTCTGGGGGTAGACAAAAACATTCAGTACTTC. Protein sequence: CASSPPLGVDKNIQYF.

The J gene is TRBJ1-1, the V gene TRBV25-1; D might be TRBD1 (6 bases). The V and J ends lost 2 bases and 3 bases respectively, with 10 bases between them. CDR1 MGHDK and CDR2 SYGVNS come from the germline V gene. CDR3 length: 14 amino acids. This CDR3 reads CASSEGGGYTEAFF. CDR3 DNA: TGTGCCAGCAGTGAAGGGGGGGGCTACACTGAAGCTTTCTTT. The full variable domain, with the rest looked up from reference TRBV25-1 and TRBJ1-1, is EADIYQTPRYLVIGTGKKITLECSQTMGHDKMYWYQQDPGMELHLIHYSYGVNSTEKGDLSSESTVSRIRTEHFPLTLESARPSHTSQYLCASSEGGGYTEAFFGQGTRLTVV.

This chain uses TRBV30 with TRBJ1-3; TRBD1 matches at 9 bases. The CDR3 loop spans 16 amino acids. Germline-derived CDR1 and CDR2 are GTSNPN and SVGIG (reference sequence). V lost 0 bases and J lost 2; bases outside the gene matches: 5. The CDR3 reads CAWSVPGTGPGNTIYF. The CDR3 DNA reads as TGTGCCTGGAGTGTTCCCGGGACAGGGCCTGGAAACACCATATATTTT.

The J gene is TRBJ1-1, the V gene TRBV2; D gene uncertain. CDR1 is SNHLY and CDR2 is FYNNEI in the germline V gene. The length of the CDR3 is 11 residues. The V end was cut by 6 bases, the J end by 0 bases, with 2 bases between. Here the CDR3 reads CASSLNTEAFF. CDR3 DNA: TGTGCCAGCAGCCTGAACACTGAAGCTTTCTTT.

V usage is TRBV19 and J usage is TRBJ1-2; perhaps TRBD1 as D (5 bases). Per germline, CDR1 LNHDA and CDR2 SQIVND (reference sequence). Trimming cost V 6 bases and J 9 bases, with 23 bases left between them. The CDR3 loop spans 15 amino acids. This CDR3 reads CASRTHAGTVPSYTF. The CDR3 DNA is TGTGCCAGTAGAACCCACGCTGGGACGGTGCCCAGCTACACCTTC. The variable domain in full, with the rest retrieved from reference TRBV19 and TRBJ1-2, is DGGITQSPKYLFRKEGQNVTLSCEQNLNHDAMYWYRQDPGQGLRLIYYSQIVNDFQKGDIAEGYSVSREKKESFPLTVTSAQKNPTAFYLCASRTHAGTVPSYTFGSGTRLTVV.

The rearrangement joins TRBV2 to TRBJ2-1, with D tentatively TRBD2 (6 bases). V gave up 7 bases and J gave up 1 base, with 14 bases separating them. Germline lookup yields CDR1 SNHLY and CDR2 FYNNEI. The CDR3 covers 15 residues. The CDR3 region is CASIVRDLSYNEQFF. The CDR3 bases are TGTGCCAGCATAGTCCGGGACTTATCCTACAATGAGCAGTTCTTC.

The V gene is TRBV5-4, the J gene TRBJ2-5; 9 nucleotides line up with TRBD1. This CDR3 is 14 amino acids long. Per the germline V gene, CDR1 is SGHNT and CDR2 is YYREEE (reference sequence). Germline trimming cut 2 bases from V and 4 bases from J; bases unmatched to any gene: 3. For the CDR3, the DNA is TGTGCCAGCAGCTTTTCGACAGGGGGAGAGACCCAGTACTTC. This sequence encodes CASSFSTGGETQYF. Together with reference TRBV5-4 and TRBJ2-5, the CDR3 gives the full variable domain: ETGVTQSPTHLIKTRGQQVTLRCSSQSGHNTVSWYQQALGQGPQFIFQYYREEENGRGNFPPRFSGLQFPNYSSELNVNALELDDSALYLCASSFSTGGETQYFGPGTRLLVL.

DNA of the CDR3: TGTGCCAGCAGCGTCGGGGACAGGGGATCGAGTTATGGCTACACCTTC. Protein product: CASSVGDRGSSYGYTF. The chain employs TRBV9 and TRBJ1-2, with 10 bases aligning to TRBD1. The germline CDR1 and CDR2 sequences are SGDLS and YYNGEE. The trim removed 2 bases at V and 5 bases at J, leaving 9 bases unmatched. This CDR3 is 16 amino acids long.

The V and J genes are TRBV6-6 and TRBJ1-1; a weak D match, TRBD1 (5 bases). Trimming took off 2 bases at V and 1 base at J, with 8 bases between the two ends. CDR3 length equals 14 residues. The germline V gene has CDR1 MNHNY and CDR2 SVGAGI (reference sequence). CDR3 sequence: CASSYQGRNTEAFF. The CDR3 DNA follows: TGTGCCAGCAGTTACCAGGGACGGAACACTGAAGCTTTCTTT.

A remark on this clone: Only one base separates this from a far larger clonotype, so it likely reflects a read error. The same CDR3 can be traced to other DNA sequences in this sample. The chain recombines TRBV4-1 with TRBJ1-2, with 7 bases aligning to TRBD1. Trimming cost V 2 bases and J 1 base; bases outside gene matches: 7. This CDR3 is built from 16 residues. Germline V gene sequence: CDR1 MGHRA, CDR2 YSYEKL. The CDR3: CASSQLDRVDNYGYTF. CDR3 coding DNA: TGCGCCAGCAGCCAATTAGACAGGGTAGATAACTATGGCTACACCTTC.

The rearrangement uses TRBV11-2 and TRBJ2-7, with D possibly TRBD2 on 7 matching bases. Germline CDR1 SGHAT, CDR2 FQNNGV. Trimming removed 3 bases from V and 1 base from J, with 13 bases in between. CDR3 length: 15 amino acids. CDR3 sequence: CASSFEGGASYEQYF. The CDR3 DNA sequence: TGTGCCAGCAGCTTTGAGGGGGGGGCATCCTACGAGCAGTACTTC.

This clone was counted once. The J gene is TRBJ2-7, the V gene TRBV7-2, with a tentative D call TRBD1 (6 bases). The CDR3 spans 16 residues. Germline V gene sequence: CDR1 SGHTA, CDR2 FQGNSA. V lost 3 bases to trimming and J lost 2 bases, with 17 bases between them. The CDR3 loop is CASSLGASGIAYEQYF. In nucleotides, the CDR3 is TGTGCCAGCAGCTTGGGGGCCTCAGGGATAGCCTACGAGCAGTACTTC. The variable domain in full, with the rest retrieved from reference TRBV7-2 and TRBJ2-7, is GAGVSQSPSNKVTEKGKDVELRCDPISGHTALYWYRQSLGQGLEFLIYFQGNSAPDKSGLPSDRFSAERTGGSVSTLTIQRTQQEDSAVYLCASSLGASGIAYEQYFGPGTRLTVT.